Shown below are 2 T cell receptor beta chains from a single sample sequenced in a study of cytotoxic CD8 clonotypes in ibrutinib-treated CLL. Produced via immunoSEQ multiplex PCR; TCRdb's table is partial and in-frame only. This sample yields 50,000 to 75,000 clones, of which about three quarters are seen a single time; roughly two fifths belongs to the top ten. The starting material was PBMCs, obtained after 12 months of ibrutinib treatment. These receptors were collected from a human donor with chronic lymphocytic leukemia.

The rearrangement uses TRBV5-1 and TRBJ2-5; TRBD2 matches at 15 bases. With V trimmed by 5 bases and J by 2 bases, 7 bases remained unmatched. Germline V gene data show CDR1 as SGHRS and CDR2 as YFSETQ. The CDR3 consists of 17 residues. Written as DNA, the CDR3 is TGCGCCAGCAGGGACCCGGGACTAGCGGGAGGACAAGAGACCCAGTACTTC. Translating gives CASRDPGLAGGQETQYF.

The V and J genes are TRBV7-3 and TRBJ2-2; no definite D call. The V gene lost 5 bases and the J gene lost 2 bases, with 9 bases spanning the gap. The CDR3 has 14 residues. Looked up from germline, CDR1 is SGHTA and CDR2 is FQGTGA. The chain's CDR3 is CASSPLGNTGELFF. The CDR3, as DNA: TGTGCCAGCAGCCCGTTGGGAAACACCGGGGAGCTGTTTTTT.